A selection of T cell receptor beta chains follows, all from one sample in a study of T cell responses to AZD1222 COVID-19 vaccine. Measured with immunoSEQ multiplex PCR; TCRdb has only the in-frame clones, and not every one. The sample contains about 86,000 clones, over 85% of which appear only once. The sample consisted of peripheral blood, taken on day 0 of AZD1222 vaccination. These receptors were collected from an adult in good health. CDR3s include the opening cysteine and the closing phenylalanine or tryptophan.

v_call: TRBV5-5
cdr3_aa: CASSLYGGSSYNEQFF

v_call: TRBV19
cdr3_aa: CASIGKGKGTNEKLFF

v_call: TRBV4-1
cdr3_aa: CASSPREGRLFGKLFF

v_call: TRBV28
cdr3_aa: CASSPGGGRHTEAFF

v_call: TRBV30
cdr3_aa: CAWRIRDREYGTEAFF

v_call: TRBV30
cdr3_aa: CAWNLDRSNYEQYF

v_call: TRBV5-3
cdr3_aa: CARSSTRDPRRTEAFF

v_call: TRBV7-9
cdr3_aa: CASSLRQYQETQYF

v_call: TRBV15
cdr3_aa: CATSKQGYGYTF

v_call: TRBV19
cdr3_aa: CASKVQGRAEAFF

v_call: TRBV3-1/TRBV3-2
cdr3_aa: CASSPVRKTYEQYF

v_call: TRBV12-3/TRBV12-4
cdr3_aa: CASSFGAQPQHF

v_call: TRBV28
cdr3_aa: CASRPSGSSYEQYF

v_call: TRBV4-1
cdr3_aa: CASSQEAGLSYNEQFF

v_call: TRBV9
cdr3_aa: CASSVAPNQPQHF

v_call: TRBV28
cdr3_aa: CASSSRVQETQYF